A single sample is the source of the 32 T cell receptor beta chains below, sequenced in a study of shared clonotypes between healthy human individuals (dated by TCRdb to about 2020). The library relied on the immunoSEQ multiplex PCR assay. TCRdb holds this immuneACCESS table with in-frame rearrangements only. Some clones are missing; in checked studies, unresolved V genes explain under half, and the rest has no known cause. The sample records around 2.5 million clones, approximately 94% of which are singletons. The ten largest clones represent about 0.39% of the sample. What was sequenced was naive CD4+ T cells from PBMCs. The sample's cell subset or site label is to be understood as: CD45RA+ positively selected. The receptors shown here come from a man aged 18 to 29 in good health. Some clones in this sample may be carry-over from other donors' samples.

The chain couples TRBV28 to TRBJ2-3, with D perhaps TRBD2 (6 bases). V dropped 3 bases and J dropped 0 bases, with 16 bases sitting between them. Germline-derived CDR1 and CDR2 are MDHEN and SYDVKM. CDR3 length equals 17 residues. CDR3 DNA: TGTGCCAGCAGTTTCAGTAGCGGACGCACTAGCACAGATACGCAGTATTTT. Its protein is CASSFSSGRTSTDTQYF. Complete variable domain (other parts from reference TRBV28 and TRBJ2-3): DVKVTQSSRYLVKRTGEKVFLECVQDMDHENMFWYRQDPGLGLRLIYFSYDVKMKEKGDIPEGYSVSREKKERFSLILESASTNQTSMYLCASSFSSGRTSTDTQYFGPGTRLTVL.

The chain has TRBV11-1 and TRBJ2-5; no clear D gene. The germline CDR1 and CDR2 sequences are SGHAT and FQDESV (reference sequence). Trimming removed 5 bases from V and 1 base from J, with 8 bases in between. There are 13 residues in the CDR3. This CDR3 is CASSPTAQETQYF. As DNA, the CDR3 is TGTGCCAGCAGCCCGACCGCCCAAGAGACCCAGTACTTC.

This clone has a single count. This chain uses TRBV28 with TRBJ2-1; 10 nucleotides agree with TRBD2. This CDR3 comprises 15 residues. Per the germline V gene, CDR1 is MDHEN and CDR2 is SYDVKM. V lost 5 bases to trimming and J lost 2 bases; unmatched junction nucleotides: 3. CDR3: CASSTTSGAYNEQFF. DNA for the CDR3: TGTGCCAGCAGTACTACTAGCGGGGCCTACAATGAGCAGTTCTTC.

In its sample, this clone was seen once. V is TRBV28 and J is TRBJ1-3; D not certain. The CDR3 extends over 15 amino acids. Trimming stripped 6 bases from V and 0 bases from J, with 12 bases between. Germline V gene data show CDR1 as MDHEN and CDR2 as SYDVKM. In DNA, the CDR3 is TGTGCCAGCAGCCCACCATTCGACTCTGGAAACACCATATATTTT. This translates into CASSPPFDSGNTIYF.

The V gene is TRBV5-1, the J gene TRBJ2-1, with TRBD2 identical over 11 bases. Germline CDR1 reads SGHRS; CDR2 reads YFSETQ. The CDR3 length is 15 residues. With 3 bases clipped from V and 9 bases from J, the junction kept 8 bases outside the gene matches. In DNA form, the CDR3 reads TGCGCCAGCAGCTATCTAGCGGGAGGAAAGGGTGAGCAGTTCTTC. As protein: CASSYLAGGKGEQFF.

Regarding this clone: Other DNA variants within this sample encode the same CDR3. CDR3 region: CASSVGSGDTQYF. Here the CDR3 DNA reads TGTGCCAGCAGCGTAGGGTCGGGAGATACGCAGTATTTT. This chain joins TRBV9 and TRBJ2-3; no firm D call. This CDR3 spans 13 amino acids. Germline CDR1 and CDR2: SGDLS and YYNGEE. V was trimmed by 0 bases and J by 5 bases, leaving 7 bases between them. The whole variable domain, remainder taken from reference TRBV9 and TRBJ2-3, is DSGVTQTPKHLITATGQRVTLRCSPRSGDLSVYWYQQSLDQGLQFLIQYYNGEERAKGNILERFSAQQFPDLHSELNLSSLELGDSALYFCASSVGSGDTQYFGPGTRLTVL.

V usage is TRBV25-1 and J usage is TRBJ2-4, with D possibly matching TRBD2 (6 bases). V lost 4 bases to trimming and J lost 13 bases, with 11 bases between them. Germline CDR1 is MGHDK and CDR2 is SYGVNS. This CDR3 has 11 residues. CDR3 in DNA: TGTGCCAGCAGTGGGGGGACTTACCAGTACTTC. Protein sequence: CASSGGTYQYF.

This clone was seen once. The V call is TRBV2, the J call TRBJ2-3; 10 positions agree with TRBD2. The CDR3 is 16 residues long. The V and J ends lost 8 bases and 5 bases, in that order; junction bases with no gene match: 13. CDR1 is SNHLY and CDR2 is FYNNEI in the germline V gene. This CDR3 reads CASLAGIASGRDTQYF. In nucleotides, the CDR3 is TGTGCCAGCCTGGCGGGTATAGCTAGCGGGAGAGATACGCAGTATTTT.

The CDR3 DNA follows: TGTGCCAGCAGCCAACCCCGGACAGCCCGGGGGGAAAAACTGTTTTTT. Translated, it gives CASSQPRTARGEKLFF. V gene TRBV14 combines with J gene TRBJ1-4; TRBD1 is a possible D gene (6 bases). This CDR3 comprises 16 residues. The V gene lost 2 bases and the J gene lost 8 bases, with 18 bases spanning the gap. CDR1 is SGHDN and CDR2 is FVKESK in the germline V gene.

The chain has TRBV18 and TRBJ1-5; 8 nucleotides align to TRBD1. CDR3 length: 13 residues. J gave up 4 bases and V 6 bases, and 2 bases lay outside the gene matches. The germline gives CDR1 KGHSH, CDR2 LQKENI. The CDR3 coding sequence is TGTGCCAGCTCTTGGACAGGGAATCAGCCCCAGCATTTT. It codes for CASSWTGNQPQHF. Supplemented by reference TRBV18 and TRBJ1-5, the full variable domain reads NAGVMQNPRHLVRRRGQEARLRCSPMKGHSHVYWYRQLPEEGLKFMVYLQKENIIDESGMPKERFSAEFPKEGPSILRIQQVVRGDSAAYFCASSWTGNQPQHFGDGTRLSIL.

The chain is built from TRBV5-4 and TRBJ2-3; 7 bases are shared with TRBD1. This CDR3 contains 16 residues. The junction had 9 bases not matched to a gene; V was cut back by 3 bases and J by 2 bases. Germline CDR1 and CDR2: SGHNT and YYREEE (reference sequence). The CDR3 nucleotides read TGTGCCAGCAGCTATGTTCGAGGGGGCTACACAGATACGCAGTATTTT. Protein: CASSYVRGGYTDTQYF. Full variable domain (missing parts from reference TRBV5-4 and TRBJ2-3): ETGVTQSPTHLIKTRGQQVTLRCSSQSGHNTVSWYQQALGQGPQFIFQYYREEENGRGNFPPRFSGLQFPNYSSELNVNALELDDSALYLCASSYVRGGYTDTQYFGPGTRLTVL.

On this clone itself: At one boundary the junction diverges from the germline segment, which might be a read error. This chain links TRBV4-2 with TRBJ2-7, with 8 positions matching TRBD2. Germline V gene data show CDR1 as LGHNA and CDR2 as YNFKEQ. The CDR3 is 16 amino acids. CDR3 loop: CASSQDRASGYYAQYF. CDR3 DNA: TGTGCCAGCAGCCAAGATCGGGCTAGCGGGTACTACGCGCAGTACTTC.

The rearrangement uses TRBV4-1 and TRBJ2-1; D gene ambiguous. Between the trimmed V and J ends, which lost 1 base and 8 bases, there was a span of 9 bases. Germline loops: CDR1 MGHRA, CDR2 YSYEKL. The CDR3 contains 13 residues. The CDR3 coding sequence is TGCGCCAGCAGCCAAGGAGGTAGCTATGAGCAGTTCTTC. It translates to CASSQGGSYEQFF.

The V and J genes are TRBV5-1 and TRBJ1-1; D is perhaps TRBD1 (6 bases). Per germline, CDR1 SGHRS and CDR2 YFSETQ. The V and J ends lost 7 bases and 6 bases respectively, with 19 bases between them. The CDR3 runs 14 residues. Written as DNA, the CDR3 is TGCGCCAGCTCGAGGGTCGGGGGGCAGGCTGAAGCTTTCTTT. It codes for CASSRVGGQAEAFF.

The chain links TRBV5-4 to TRBJ2-1; 12 bases align to TRBD2. This CDR3 is 17 amino acids long. CDR1 SGHNT and CDR2 YYREEE come from the germline V gene (reference sequence). Unmatched junction bases numbered 10, after V lost 2 bases and J lost 7 bases. CDR3 protein: CASSFRLLAGGGNEQFF. The CDR3 DNA sequence: TGTGCCAGCAGCTTCCGCCTACTAGCGGGAGGTGGGAATGAGCAGTTCTTC.

This chain connects TRBV5-6 to TRBJ2-5; 7 bases are shared with TRBD2. The CDR3 totals 13 residues. Germline assignment: CDR1 SGHDT and CDR2 YYEEEE. J gave up 5 bases and V 4 bases, and 5 bases lay outside the gene matches. CDR3 sequence: CASSPRGGETQYF. CDR3 sequence (DNA): TGTGCCAGCAGCCCCCGGGGAGGGGAGACCCAGTACTTC.

This clone was seen a few times. J is TRBJ1-1 and V is TRBV7-3; D might be TRBD1 (5 bases). CDR1 SGHTA and CDR2 FQGTGA come from the germline V gene. With 5 bases removed from V and 3 bases from J, the gap between germline ends came to 13 bases. This CDR3 is built from 14 residues. CDR3 DNA sequence: TGTGCCAGCAGCCAGGGCTCGTGGGACACTGAAGCTTTCTTT. It encodes CASSQGSWDTEAFF. Supplemented by reference TRBV7-3 and TRBJ1-1, the full variable domain reads GAGVSQTPSNKVTEKGKYVELRCDPISGHTALYWYRQSLGQGPEFLIYFQGTGAADDSGLPNDRFFAVRPEGSVSTLKIQRTERGDSAVYLCASSQGSWDTEAFFGQGTRLTVV.

The genes are TRBV4-1 and TRBJ1-2; D gene uncertain. The CDR3 length is 16 residues. V gave up 2 bases and J gave up 5 bases, with 18 bases separating them. In germline, CDR1 is MGHRA, CDR2 YSYEKL. CDR3 nucleotides: TGCGCCAGCAGCCAAAGTTCGGGCGGCGAAGGGTATGGCTACACCTTC. Translated, it gives CASSQSSGGEGYGYTF.

With respect to this clone: The sample has other DNA sequences that encode this CDR3 too. V usage is TRBV19 and J usage is TRBJ1-3; no firm D call. V shed 2 bases and J shed 1 base, with 6 bases lying between them. The CDR3 length is 14 residues. Germline V gene data show CDR1 as LNHDA and CDR2 as SQIVND (reference sequence). Here the CDR3 reads CASSIQVSGNTIYF. CDR3 nucleotides: TGTGCCAGTAGTATACAAGTATCTGGAAACACCATATATTTT.

V gene TRBV5-1 combines with J gene TRBJ2-3; weak D call: TRBD2 (6 bases). The ends were cut back, 4 bases at V and 4 bases at J, with 13 bases in the middle. This CDR3 has 14 amino acids. Germline CDR1 SGHRS, CDR2 YFSETQ. The CDR3, as DNA: TGCGCCAGCAGCGACCAGGGAGGCCCAGATACGCAGTATTTT. Its protein is CASSDQGGPDTQYF. Full variable domain (remainder filled in from reference TRBV5-1 and TRBJ2-3): KAGVTQTPRYLIKTRGQQVTLSCSPISGHRSVSWYQQTPGQGLQFLFEYFSETQRNKGNFPGRFSGRQFSNSRSEMNVSTLELGDSALYLCASSDQGGPDTQYFGPGTRLTVL.

The chain employs TRBV5-1 and TRBJ2-5; D possibly corresponds to TRBD1 (6 bases). Germline values: CDR1 SGHRS, CDR2 YFSETQ. The CDR3 has 15 residues. Trimming took off 4 bases at V and 2 bases at J, with 15 bases between the two ends. CDR3 bases: TGCGCCAGCAGCCAACTGGACAGAAAGCAAGAGACCCAGTACTTC. This translates into CASSQLDRKQETQYF.

Here the CDR3 DNA reads TGCAGCGGAGGGGGCACCGGGGAGCTGTTTTTT. Translated: CSGGGTGELFF. The chain joins TRBV29-1 to TRBJ2-2; weak D call: TRBD1 (6 bases). V was clipped by 7 bases and J by 4 bases, with 7 bases between them. CDR1 SQVTM and CDR2 ANQGSEA come from the germline V gene. The CDR3 covers 11 residues.

The V call is TRBV10-3, the J call TRBJ2-1, with D uncertain. Germline-derived CDR1 and CDR2 are ENHRY and SYGVKD. This CDR3 is built from 16 residues. V lost 4 bases and J lost 0, with 13 bases in between. Written as DNA, the CDR3 is TGTGCCATCAGTGGATTAGATGCGCCCTCCTACAATGAGCAGTTCTTC. Encoded protein: CAISGLDAPSYNEQFF.

The chain has TRBV6-5 and TRBJ2-7; D is unresolved. This CDR3 has 12 amino acids. The germline V gene encodes CDR1 MNHEY and CDR2 SVGAGI. Trimming pared 6 bases from V and 3 bases from J, leaving 9 bases between. The CDR3 DNA sequence: TGTGCCAGCAGCACCCCGGGCTACGAGCAGTACTTC. As protein: CASSTPGYEQYF.

The V call is TRBV9, the J call TRBJ2-7, with D possibly TRBD2 on 6 matching bases. CDR3 size: 15 residues. The V end was cut by 0 bases, the J end by 0 bases, with 10 bases between. Germline V gene lookup returns CDR1 SGDLS and CDR2 YYNGEE. CDR3: CASSVVGSGSYEQYF. CDR3 DNA: TGTGCCAGCAGCGTAGTGGGTAGCGGCTCCTACGAGCAGTACTTC.

The rearrangement links TRBV7-8 to TRBJ1-2, with D unresolved. With 1 base removed from V and 4 bases from J, the gap between germline ends came to 13 bases. Germline V gives CDR1 SGHVS, CDR2 FQNEAQ. The CDR3 has 15 amino acids. CDR3 nucleotide sequence: TGTGCCAGCAGCTTAGAAGGCGGGAATAGCTATGGCTACACCTTC. Translation gives CASSLEGGNSYGYTF.

The V call is TRBV10-3, the J call TRBJ2-7; D remains unclear. The V gene's germline CDR1 is ENHRY and CDR2 SYGVKD. CDR3 length: 12 amino acids. Trimming shortened V by 4 bases and J by 3 bases, and 7 bases separated the two germline ends. In DNA, the CDR3 is TGTGCCATCAGTGCACAGAGCTACGAGCAGTACTTC. Amino acid sequence: CAISAQSYEQYF.

The V gene is TRBV7-3, the J gene TRBJ2-1, with TRBD2 identical over 13 bases. Germline trimming cut 4 bases from V and 4 bases from J; bases unmatched to any gene: 7. Germline V lookup: CDR1 SGHTA, CDR2 FQGTGA. The CDR3 is 17 amino acids. CDR3 amino acids: CASSSIRTSGSYNEQFF. Written as DNA, the CDR3 is TGTGCCAGCAGCTCCATACGGACTAGCGGGAGTTACAATGAGCAGTTCTTC. The variable domain in full, with the rest retrieved from reference TRBV7-3 and TRBJ2-1, is GAGVSQTPSNKVTEKGKYVELRCDPISGHTALYWYRQSLGQGPEFLIYFQGTGAADDSGLPNDRFFAVRPEGSVSTLKIQRTERGDSAVYLCASSSIRTSGSYNEQFFGPGTRLTVL.

This chain uses TRBV7-3 with TRBJ2-3; 8 nucleotides match TRBD2. Per the germline V gene, CDR1 is SGHTA and CDR2 is FQGTGA. This CDR3 is 17 amino acids long. V dropped 5 bases and J dropped 0; count of bases not matched to a gene: 10. The CDR3: CASSNRFERGSTDTQYF. The CDR3 DNA sequence: TGTGCCAGCAGCAACAGGTTTGAGCGGGGGAGCACAGATACGCAGTATTTT.

As to this clone: The sample contains more than one DNA sequence encoding this CDR3. The chain couples TRBV29-1 to TRBJ2-7, with TRBD2 matching over 14 bases. The V segment lost 4 bases and the J segment 4 bases; nucleotides outside the gene matches: 3. CDR1 is SQVTM and CDR2 is ANQGSEA in the germline V gene. The CDR3 has 14 amino acids. The CDR3 region has the DNA TGCAGCGTTGGGGGACTAGCGGGAGTTTACGAGCAGTACTTC. The encoded protein is CSVGGLAGVYEQYF.

The CDR3 is CASRPLREGIRTQYF. The CDR3 region has the DNA TGCGCCAGCAGACCCCTCCGGGAGGGGATTAGGACCCAGTACTTC. The chain recombines TRBV23-1 with TRBJ2-5, with 8 bases fitting TRBD2. TRBV23-1 falls under the ORF class, with uncertain function. With V trimmed by 6 bases and J by 7 bases, 13 bases remained unmatched. This CDR3 spans 15 amino acids.

The rearrangement uses TRBV27 and TRBJ1-5; 12 positions match TRBD1. The CDR3 spans 19 residues. CDR1 is MNHEY and CDR2 is SMNVEV in the germline V gene (reference sequence). Unmatched junction bases numbered 8, after V lost 2 bases and J lost 0 bases. The CDR3: CASSLLGTGGLYSNQPQHF. CDR3 in DNA: TGTGCCAGCAGTTTACTGGGGACAGGGGGCCTTTATAGCAATCAGCCCCAGCATTTT.